This T cell receptor beta chain was retrieved from a study of blood T cell repertoires in COVID-19. Study overall: Acute-phase and convalescent COVID-19 samples originated in the United States, Italy and Spain. PBMCs, B-cell-depleted T cells, or T cells were the source of the cDNA or gDNA that made up the material.

CDR1 is SQVTM and CDR2 is ANQGSEA in the germline V gene. The CDR3 has 13 amino acids. The ends lost 4 bases at V and 5 bases at J; junction bases unmatched: 5. Original data processing: Reference gene primer amplification yielded estimated nucleated cell counts. Method: immunoSEQ multiplex PCR; TCRdb's copy keeps in-frame clones and lacks some. V, J and clone size were drawn from that table, and D and trimming were deduced from the DNA. The sample lists tens of thousands of clones; less than 85% were seen once. The sample consisted of peripheral blood. This TCR came from a man at least 80 years old with acute or convalescent COVID-19. The gene calls are TRBV29-1 and TRBJ2-1, with 7 nucleotides matching TRBD1. CDR3 loop: CSVGQGLNNEQFF. The CDR3 DNA reads TGCAGCGTTGGACAGGGATTGAACAATGAGCAGTTCTTC.